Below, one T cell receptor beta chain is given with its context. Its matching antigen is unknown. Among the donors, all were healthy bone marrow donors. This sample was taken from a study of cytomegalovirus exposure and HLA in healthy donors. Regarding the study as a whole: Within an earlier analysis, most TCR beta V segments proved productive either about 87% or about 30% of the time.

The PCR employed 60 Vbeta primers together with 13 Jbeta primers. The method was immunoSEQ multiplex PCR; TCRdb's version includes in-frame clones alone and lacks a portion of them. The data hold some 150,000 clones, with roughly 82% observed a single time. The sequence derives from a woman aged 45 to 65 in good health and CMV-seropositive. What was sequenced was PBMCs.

The CDR3 nucleotides are TGTGCCAGCAGCGTAGCAGCGGGGGGGAGCACAGATACGCAGTATTTT. Translating gives CASSVAAGGSTDTQYF. The V call is TRBV9, the J call TRBJ2-3, with TRBD2 identical over 10 bases. The CDR3 is made up of 16 amino acids. V shed 0 bases, J shed 0 bases, and the junction held 1 base outside the gene matches. CDR1 and CDR2 (germline): SGDLS, YYNGEE.